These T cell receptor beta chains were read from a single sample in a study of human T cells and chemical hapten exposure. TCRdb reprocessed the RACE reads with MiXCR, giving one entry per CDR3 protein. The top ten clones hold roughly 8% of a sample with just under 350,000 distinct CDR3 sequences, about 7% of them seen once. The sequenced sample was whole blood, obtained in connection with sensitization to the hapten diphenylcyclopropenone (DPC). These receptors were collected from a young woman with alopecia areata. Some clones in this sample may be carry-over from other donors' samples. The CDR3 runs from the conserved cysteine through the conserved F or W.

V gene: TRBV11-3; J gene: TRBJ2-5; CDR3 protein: CASSKGQGAHETQYF
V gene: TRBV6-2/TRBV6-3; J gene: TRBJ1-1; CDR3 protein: CASSPVLNTEAFF
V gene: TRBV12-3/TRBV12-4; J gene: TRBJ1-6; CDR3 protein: CASTDRRNSPLHF
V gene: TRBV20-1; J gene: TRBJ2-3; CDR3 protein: CSAGDRDVTDTQYF
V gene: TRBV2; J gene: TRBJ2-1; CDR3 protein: CASKDASSYNEQFF
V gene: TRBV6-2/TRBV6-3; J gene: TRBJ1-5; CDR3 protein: CASSERQGAFQPQHF
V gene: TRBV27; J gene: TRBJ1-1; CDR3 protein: CASSLASQSAEAFF
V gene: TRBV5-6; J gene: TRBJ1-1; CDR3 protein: CASSWGQGDSTEAFF
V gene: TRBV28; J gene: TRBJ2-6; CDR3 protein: CASSFSHGLGSGANVLTF
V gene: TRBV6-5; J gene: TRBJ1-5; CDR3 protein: CASSPTQGVGQPQHF
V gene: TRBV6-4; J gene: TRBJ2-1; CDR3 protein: CASSDEGFSDEQFF
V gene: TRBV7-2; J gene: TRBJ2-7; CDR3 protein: CASSSVQGPHEQYF
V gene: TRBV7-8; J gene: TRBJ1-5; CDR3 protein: CASSLARVSSNQPQHF
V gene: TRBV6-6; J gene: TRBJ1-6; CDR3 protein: CASRATTGDNSPLHF
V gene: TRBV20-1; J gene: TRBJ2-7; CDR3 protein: CSARGQGVYEQYF
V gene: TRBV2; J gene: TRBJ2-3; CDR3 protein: CASSEGRILADTQYF
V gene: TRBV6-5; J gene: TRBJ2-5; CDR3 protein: CASSSHRESQETQYF
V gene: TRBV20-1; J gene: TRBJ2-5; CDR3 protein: CSAPKLAGSLETQYF
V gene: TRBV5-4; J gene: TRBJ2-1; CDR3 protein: CASSSDTGPASYNEQFF
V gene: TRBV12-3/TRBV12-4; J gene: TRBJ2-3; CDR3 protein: CASSDGGVSDTQYF
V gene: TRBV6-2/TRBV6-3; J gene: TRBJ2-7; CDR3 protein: CASRPTGFQGYEQYF
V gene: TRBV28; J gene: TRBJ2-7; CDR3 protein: CASSFWEGLYEQYF
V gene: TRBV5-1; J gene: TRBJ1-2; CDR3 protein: CASSLDQGAGLAYGYTF
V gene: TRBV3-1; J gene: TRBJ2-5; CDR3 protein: CASSLGTGGETQYF
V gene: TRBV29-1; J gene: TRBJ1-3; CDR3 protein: CSVAEGTGNTIYF
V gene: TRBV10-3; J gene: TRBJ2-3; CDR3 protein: CAISESSLAGGLRADTQYF
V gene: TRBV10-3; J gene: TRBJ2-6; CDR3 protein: CAIIDEGQGPSGANVLTF
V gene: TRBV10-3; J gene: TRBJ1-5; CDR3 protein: CAISTGGGASNQPQHF
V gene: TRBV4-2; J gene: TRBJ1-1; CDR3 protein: CASSQPRSGRGNTEAFF
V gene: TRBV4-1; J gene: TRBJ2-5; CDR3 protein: CASSLWESQETQYF
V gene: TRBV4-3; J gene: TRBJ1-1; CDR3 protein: CASSRYRGQNTEAFF
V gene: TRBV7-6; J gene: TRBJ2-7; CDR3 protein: CASSLETAVSYEQYF
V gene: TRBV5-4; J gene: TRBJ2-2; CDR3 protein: CASSRGGAGGELFF
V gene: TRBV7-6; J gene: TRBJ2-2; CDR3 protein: CASSLLGQGGTGELFF
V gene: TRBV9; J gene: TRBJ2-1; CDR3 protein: CASNSGGGRSYNEQFF
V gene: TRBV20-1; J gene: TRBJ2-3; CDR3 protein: CSATSGDTQYF
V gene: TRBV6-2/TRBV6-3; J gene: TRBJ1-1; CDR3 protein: CASGYPHTEAFF
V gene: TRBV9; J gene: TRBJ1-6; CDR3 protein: CASSPIPSPGRLHF
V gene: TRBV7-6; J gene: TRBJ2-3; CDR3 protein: CASSLNPGSSTDTQYF
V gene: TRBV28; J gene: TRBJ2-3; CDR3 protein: CASMGGNTDTQYF
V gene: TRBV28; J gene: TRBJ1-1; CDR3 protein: CASRSRTVGEAFF
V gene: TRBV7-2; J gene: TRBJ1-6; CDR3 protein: CASSPFRDSPLHF
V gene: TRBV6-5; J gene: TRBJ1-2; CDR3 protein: CASSRTVKRGANYGYTF
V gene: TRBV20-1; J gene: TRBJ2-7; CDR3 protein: CSARVASRFYEQYF